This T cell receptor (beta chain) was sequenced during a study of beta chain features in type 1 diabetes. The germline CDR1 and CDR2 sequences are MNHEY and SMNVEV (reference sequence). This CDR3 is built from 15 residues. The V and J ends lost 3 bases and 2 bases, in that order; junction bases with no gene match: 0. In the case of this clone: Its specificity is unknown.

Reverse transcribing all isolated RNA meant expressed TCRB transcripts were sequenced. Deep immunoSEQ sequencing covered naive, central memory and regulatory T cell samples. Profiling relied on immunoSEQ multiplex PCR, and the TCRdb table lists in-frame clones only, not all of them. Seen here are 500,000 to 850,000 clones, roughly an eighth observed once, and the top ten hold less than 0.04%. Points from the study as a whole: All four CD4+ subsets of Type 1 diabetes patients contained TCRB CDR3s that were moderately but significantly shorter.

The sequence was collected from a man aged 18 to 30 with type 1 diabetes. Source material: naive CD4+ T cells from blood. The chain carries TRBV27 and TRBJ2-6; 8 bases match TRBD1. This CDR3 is CASSFRGPGANVLTF. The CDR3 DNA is TGTGCCAGCAGTTTCAGGGGGCCTGGGGCCAACGTCCTGACTTTC.